Sequencing of this T cell receptor (beta chain) was carried out in a study of multiple sclerosis patients with progressive multifocal leukoencephalopathy. Germline-derived CDR1 and CDR2 are SGHRS and YFSETQ. CDR3 length equals 15 residues. Trimming left V 0 bases short and J 1 base short, with 10 bases between. Time point noted: time of PML onset. The table came from immunoSEQ multiplex PCR; TCRdb's copy has only in-frame clones and leaves some out. Counted here are some 31,000 clones, about 90% occurring once; the ten biggest clones make up more than 3%. The input for sequencing was PBMCs, taken from a patient treated with natalizumab. V and J are TRBV5-1 and TRBJ1-1; D uncertain. The clonotype comes from a human donor with progressive multifocal leukoencephalopathy. CDR3 sequence reads: CASSLDPQPNTEAFF. The DNA for the CDR3 is TGCGCCAGCAGCTTGGATCCACAGCCGAACACTGAAGCTTTCTTT.